These T cell receptor beta chains were read from a single sample in a study of cytomegalovirus exposure and HLA in healthy donors. Profiling relied on immunoSEQ multiplex PCR, and the TCRdb table lists in-frame clones only, not all of them. The table has around 200,000 clones, just under 75% seen once; the top ten hold around 3.2%. The sample was PBMCs. These receptors originate from a woman aged 25 to 39 in good health and CMV-seropositive. Each CDR3 is given with its conserved first and last residue. The order of the fields is V gene, clone size, D gene, J gene, CDR3 protein, CDR3 DNA. The D gene is left open where the match is weak. The size entry is marked missing in some rows and otherwise reads once, few, many or a size class.

TRBV19	few	TRBD1	TRBJ2-1	CASSLLGQGHNEQFF	TGTGCCAGTAGCCTCTTGGGACAGGGGCACAATGAGCAGTTCTTC
TRBV11-2	NA	TRBD1	TRBJ2-7	CASSFGTGYEQYF	TGTGCCAGCAGCTTCGGGACAGGGTACGAGCAGTACTTC
TRBV5-1	NA	TRBD1	TRBJ2-3	CASSAGTAGGTDTQYF	TGCGCCAGCAGCGCCGGGACAGCCGGTGGTACAGATACGCAGTATTTT
TRBV7-2	NA	NA	TRBJ2-1	CASSPRDLVEQFF	TGTGCCAGCAGCCCCCGGGACTTGGTTGAGCAGTTCTTC
TRBV5-1	NA	NA	TRBJ1-4	CASSLESREDEKLFF	TGCGCCAGCAGCTTGGAGAGCAGGGAGGACGAAAAACTGTTTTTT
TRBV4-2	NA	NA	TRBJ2-7	CASSQASGNYEQYF	TGTGCCAGCAGCCAAGCCTCCGGGAACTACGAGCAGTACTTC
TRBV19	NA	TRBD1	TRBJ2-7	CASSIGFGQGLEEQYF	TGTGCCAGTAGTATAGGATTTGGACAGGGGTTGGAAGAGCAGTACTTC
TRBV25-1	once	NA	TRBJ2-7	CASTDSSYEQYF	TGTGCCAGCACCGACTCCTCCTACGAGCAGTACTTC
TRBV6-1	NA	NA	TRBJ1-4	CASSSLGGRSFF	TGTGCCAGCAGTTCCCTGGGAGGACGGTCTTTTTTT
TRBV6-1	NA	TRBD1	TRBJ1-2	CASSGRDRGNYGYTF	TGTGCCAGCAGTGGCCGGGACAGGGGTAACTATGGCTACACCTTC
TRBV28	NA	TRBD2	TRBJ2-5	CASGSPGLAGQETQYF	TGTGCCAGCGGATCTCCGGGACTAGCGGGACAAGAGACCCAGTACTTC
TRBV27	NA	TRBD1	TRBJ2-7	CASIKTGAYSSYEQYF	TGTGCCAGCATTAAGACAGGGGCCTATTCCTCCTACGAGCAGTACTTC
TRBV7-2	NA	TRBD2	TRBJ2-7	CASSPLAGEWYEQYF	TGTGCCAGCAGCCCTCTAGCGGGAGAGTGGTACGAGCAGTACTTC
TRBV28	few	TRBD1	TRBJ1-5	CASSPGGDQPQHF	TGTGCCAGCAGTCCAGGGGGCGATCAGCCCCAGCATTTT
TRBV5-5	once	TRBD2	TRBJ2-1	CASRNSGSSYNEQFF	TGTGCCAGCAGAAATAGCGGGAGCTCCTACAATGAGCAGTTCTTC
TRBV28	NA	NA	TRBJ1-5	CASSSDISNQPQHF	TGTGCCAGCTCCTCGGACATTAGCAATCAGCCCCAGCATTTT
TRBV12-5	once	TRBD2	TRBJ2-2	CASGLEPGLAGPNTGELFF	TGTGCTAGTGGTTTGGAACCGGGACTAGCGGGACCGAACACCGGGGAGCTGTTTTTT
TRBV28	once	NA	TRBJ1-1	CASSLGRNTEAFF	TGTGCCAGCAGTTTAGGTAGGAACACTGAAGCTTTCTTT
TRBV11-3	NA	NA	TRBJ2-1	CASSPLPGYEQFF	TGTGCCAGCAGCCCATTACCGGGGTATGAGCAGTTCTTC
TRBV2	NA	TRBD1	TRBJ2-5	CASSAGGGETQYF	TGTGCCAGCAGTGCAGGGGGCGGAGAGACCCAGTACTTC
TRBV5-1	NA	TRBD2	TRBJ2-5	CASSLEGTSGVLGTQYF	TGCGCCAGCAGCTTGGAAGGGACTAGCGGCGTTTTGGGGACCCAGTACTTC
TRBV5-6	NA	TRBD1	TRBJ2-5	CASSFFRGREETQYF	TGTGCCAGCAGCTTCTTCAGGGGGCGCGAGGAGACCCAGTACTTC
TRBV4-1	NA	NA	TRBJ1-4	CASSQDRGANEKLFF	TGCGCCAGCAGCCAAGATCGGGGGGCTAATGAAAAACTGTTTTTT
TRBV10-3	NA	TRBD2	TRBJ2-3	CAISPGGLADTQYF	TGTGCCATCAGCCCGGGCGGACTAGCGGATACGCAGTATTTT